The TCR beta chain under discussion was sequenced for a study of cytomegalovirus exposure and HLA in healthy donors. Primers for the PCR totalled 60 Vbeta and 13 Jbeta. The repertoire was sequenced with immunoSEQ multiplex PCR; TCRdb's copy has only in-frame clones and lacks some. This sample has under 150,000 clones, with around 80% found just once. This clone came up a few times. One end of the junction is discordant with germline, which a read error may explain. In germline, CDR1 is SNHLY, CDR2 FYNNEI. This CDR3 has 13 residues. Specimen: PBMCs. The sequence derives from a man aged 30-40 years in good health and CMV-seronegative. V and J are TRBV2 and TRBJ1-1; D is possibly TRBD1 (5 bases). The CDR3: CASSDPGNAEAFF. The CDR3 bases are TGTGCCAGCAGTGACCCAGGGAACGCTGAAGCTTTCTTT.